The sequence of this T cell receptor (beta chain) was determined in a study of cytomegalovirus exposure and HLA in healthy donors. The PCR ran on 60 Vbeta and 13 Jbeta primers. Measured with immunoSEQ multiplex PCR; TCRdb has only the in-frame clones, and not every one. The profile shows about 170,000 clones, roughly 80% of them singletons. The germline V gene encodes CDR1 SGHTA and CDR2 FQGNSA. The CDR3 is 14 amino acids. After removal of 5 bases from V and 7 bases from J, the junction contained 6 bases not matched to a gene. This clone was seen once. The sample comprised PBMCs. V and J are TRBV7-2 and TRBJ2-7; 12 bases are a match to TRBD1. This clonotype was obtained from a man aged 18-30 years in good health and CMV-seronegative. The CDR3 sequence is CASSTGTGGREQYF. Written as DNA, the CDR3 is TGTGCCAGCAGCACCGGGACAGGGGGCCGGGAGCAGTACTTC.